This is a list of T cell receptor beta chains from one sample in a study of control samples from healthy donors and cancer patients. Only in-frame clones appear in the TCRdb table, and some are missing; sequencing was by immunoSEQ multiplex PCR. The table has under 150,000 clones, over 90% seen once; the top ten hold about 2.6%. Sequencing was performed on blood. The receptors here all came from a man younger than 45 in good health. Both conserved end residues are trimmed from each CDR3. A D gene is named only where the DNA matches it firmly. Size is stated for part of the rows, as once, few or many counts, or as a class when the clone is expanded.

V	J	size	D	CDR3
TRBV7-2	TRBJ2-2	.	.	ASSLVGIGELF
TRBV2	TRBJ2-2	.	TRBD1	ARQGQGVAGELF
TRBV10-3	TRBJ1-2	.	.	AISAGDLYGYT
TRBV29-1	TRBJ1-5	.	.	SVIEGSQPQH
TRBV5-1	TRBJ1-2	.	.	ASSLSDINYGYT
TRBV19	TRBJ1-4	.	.	ASSMTTTNEKLF
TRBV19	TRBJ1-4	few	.	ASSPSMTHGEKLF
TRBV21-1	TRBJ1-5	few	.	ASSKEVGRGNQPQH
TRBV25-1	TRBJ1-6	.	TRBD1	ASRGQAQNSPLH
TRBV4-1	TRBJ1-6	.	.	ASSQAGTRSTDSPLH
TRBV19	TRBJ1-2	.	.	ASSIRWDSAVGGYT
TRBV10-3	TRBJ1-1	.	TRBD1	AISERGQEWTEAF
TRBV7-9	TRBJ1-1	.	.	ASSPKGVNTEAF
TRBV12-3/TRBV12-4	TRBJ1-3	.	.	ASSFSDTIY
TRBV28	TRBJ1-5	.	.	ASRSPGKSQPQH
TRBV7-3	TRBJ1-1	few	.	ASRSRIPNTEAF
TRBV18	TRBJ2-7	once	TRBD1	ASSPRTGQEQY
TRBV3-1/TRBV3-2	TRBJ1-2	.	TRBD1	ASSRDRGSGYT
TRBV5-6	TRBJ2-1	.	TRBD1	ASSRTGAPGNEQF
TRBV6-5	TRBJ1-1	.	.	ASIGGTRFPTEAF
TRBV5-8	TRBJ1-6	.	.	ASKLSSYNSPLH
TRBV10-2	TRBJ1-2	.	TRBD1	ASRTGSNYGYT
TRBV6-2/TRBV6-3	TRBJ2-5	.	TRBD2	ASSSPLAGGHQETQY
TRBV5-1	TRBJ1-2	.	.	AKYAGSLGGYGYT
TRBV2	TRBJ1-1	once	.	ASREGRGTEAF
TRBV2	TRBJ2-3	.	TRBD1	ASSGRDRAQY
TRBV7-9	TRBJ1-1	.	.	ASSSGLMNTEAF
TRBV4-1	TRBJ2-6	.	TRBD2	ASSQEGGGYSGANVLT
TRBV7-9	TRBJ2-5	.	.	ASSLAGVGETQY
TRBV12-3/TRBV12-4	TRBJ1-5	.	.	ASSLKGGQPQH
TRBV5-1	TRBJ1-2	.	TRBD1	ASSLTGGYPGYT
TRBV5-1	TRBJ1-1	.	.	ASSLSGTEAF
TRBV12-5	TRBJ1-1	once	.	ASGLITGRITEAF
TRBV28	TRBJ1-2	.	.	ASRGPGRRSEQGQRGLYGYT
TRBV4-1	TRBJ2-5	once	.	ANHEVTQY
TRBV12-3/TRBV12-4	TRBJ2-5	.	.	ASSKTAQETQY
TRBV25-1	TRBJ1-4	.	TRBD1	ASSEAPGQGNNEKLF
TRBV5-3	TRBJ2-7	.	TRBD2	VRSCKRTSGAGEQY
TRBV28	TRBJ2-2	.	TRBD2	ASSLKRGGRWTGELF
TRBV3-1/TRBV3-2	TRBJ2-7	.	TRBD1	ASSRGTGSTYEQY
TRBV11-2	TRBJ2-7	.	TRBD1	ASSKSGTASYEQY
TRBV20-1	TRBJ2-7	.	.	SARAGEQY
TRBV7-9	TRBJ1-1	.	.	ASSLTSRGAEAF
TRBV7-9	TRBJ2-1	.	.	ASSAGTLPYNEQF
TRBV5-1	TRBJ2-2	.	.	ASSPFGRDTGELF